The sequence of this T cell receptor beta chain was determined in a study of breast tumors, draining lymph nodes, adjacent tissues. TCRdb re-analysed the multiplex PCR reads in MiXCR, keeping a single row per CDR3 protein. Altogether more than 100,000 distinct CDR3 sequences are present, about 22% being singletons, with the ten largest covering 2.5% to 3%. Axillary draining lymph nodes of breast cancer patients supplied the node samples. This clonotype was counted many times. Its antigen remains unknown. CDR3 length: 20 residues. Germline V gene data show CDR1 as LGHNA and CDR2 as YSLEER. V gave up 4 bases and J gave up 2 bases; unmatched junction bases: 16. Study findings and constraints: Tumor and nontumor repertoires were significantly more similar in luminal-like than in basal-like breast cancer.

What was sequenced was axillary lymph node tissue. The chain recombines TRBV4-3 with TRBJ2-1; 11 nucleotides line up with TRBD2. This TCR was sampled from a female donor with breast cancer. Some clones in this sample may be carry-over from other donors' samples. The CDR3 region has the DNA TGCGCCAGCAGCCCTTCCCGAACCACTAGCGGGAGAGCTCCCTACAATGAGCAGTTCTTC. This gives the protein CASSPSRTTSGRAPYNEQFF.